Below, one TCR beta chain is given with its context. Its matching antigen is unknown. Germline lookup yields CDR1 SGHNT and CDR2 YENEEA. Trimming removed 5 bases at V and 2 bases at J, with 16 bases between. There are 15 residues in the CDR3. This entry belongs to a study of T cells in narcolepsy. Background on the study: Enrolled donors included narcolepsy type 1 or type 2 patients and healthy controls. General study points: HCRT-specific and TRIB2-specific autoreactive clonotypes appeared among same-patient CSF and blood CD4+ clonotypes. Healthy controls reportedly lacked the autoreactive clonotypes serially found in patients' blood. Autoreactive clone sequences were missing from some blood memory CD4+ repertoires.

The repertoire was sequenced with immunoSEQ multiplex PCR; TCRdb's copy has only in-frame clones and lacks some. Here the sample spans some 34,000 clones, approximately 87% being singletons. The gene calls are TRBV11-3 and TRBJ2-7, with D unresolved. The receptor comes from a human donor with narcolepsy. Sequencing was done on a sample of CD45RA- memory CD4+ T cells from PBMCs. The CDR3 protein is CASSPKLAAPYEQYF. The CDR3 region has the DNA TGTGCCAGCAGCCCTAAGTTGGCGGCCCCCTACGAGCAGTACTTC.